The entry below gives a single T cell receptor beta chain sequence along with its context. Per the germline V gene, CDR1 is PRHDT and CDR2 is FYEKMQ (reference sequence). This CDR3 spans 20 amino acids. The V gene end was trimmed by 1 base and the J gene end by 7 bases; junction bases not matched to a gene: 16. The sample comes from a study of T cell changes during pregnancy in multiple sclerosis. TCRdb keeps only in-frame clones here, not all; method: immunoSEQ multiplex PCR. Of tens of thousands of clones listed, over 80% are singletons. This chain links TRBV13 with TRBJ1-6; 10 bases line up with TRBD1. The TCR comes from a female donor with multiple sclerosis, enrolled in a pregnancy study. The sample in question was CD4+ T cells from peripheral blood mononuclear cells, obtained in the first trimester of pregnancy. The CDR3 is CASSLALGQGDGGWNSPLHF. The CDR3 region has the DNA TGTGCCAGCAGCTTAGCCCTTGGACAGGGGGACGGCGGGTGGAATTCACCCCTCCACTTT.